These 18 T cell receptor beta chains were all obtained from the same sample, sequenced in a study of T cell clonotyping in hematopoietic cell transplantation. The assay was immunoSEQ multiplex PCR, and TCRdb's table has in-frame clones only and misses some. The data hold more than 5,500 clones, with approximately 87% observed a single time. The specimen was peripheral blood mononuclear cells, collected 180 days after allogeneic stem cell transplant. The receptors here all came from a female patient in her fifties who had an allogeneic stem cell transplant from an unrelated donor, so the T cells may come from the graft donor. Some clones in this sample may be carry-over from other donors' samples.

The rearrangement uses TRBV19 and TRBJ2-3, with D maybe TRBD1 (6 bases). The CDR3 is 13 amino acids. The V end lost 4 bases, the J end lost 3 bases, and 8 bases lay between the germline ends. Germline V gives CDR1 LNHDA, CDR2 SQIVND (reference sequence). This CDR3 is CASSTTGTDTQYF. CDR3 sequence (DNA): TGTGCCAGTAGTACAACAGGGACAGATACGCAGTATTTT.

The chain has TRBV11-2 and TRBJ2-1; perhaps TRBD1 as D (5 bases). Trimming shortened V by 0 bases and J by 6 bases, and 12 bases separated the two germline ends. Germline loops: CDR1 SGHAT, CDR2 FQNNGV. The CDR3 covers 15 residues. CDR3 DNA sequence: TGTGCCAGCAGCTTAGATCTTGAAAGGGGCAATGAGCAGTTCTTC. This sequence encodes CASSLDLERGNEQFF.

This clone was seen only a few times. The chain has TRBV19 and TRBJ1-5; 10 bases match TRBD1. The CDR3 has 16 amino acids. CDR1 LNHDA and CDR2 SQIVND come from the germline V gene (reference sequence). Trimming removed 7 bases from V and 3 bases from J; junction bases left unmatched: 9. This chain's CDR3 is CASNIRDRGTNQPQHF. The DNA of the CDR3 is TGTGCCAGTAACATCCGGGACAGGGGAACCAATCAGCCCCAGCATTTT. The variable domain in full, completed from reference TRBV19 and TRBJ1-5, reads DGGITQSPKYLFRKEGQNVTLSCEQNLNHDAMYWYRQDPGQGLRLIYYSQIVNDFQKGDIAEGYSVSREKKESFPLTVTSAQKNPTAFYLCASNIRDRGTNQPQHFGDGTRLSIL.

This chain connects TRBV23-1 to TRBJ1-2, with TRBD1 as a possible D gene (5 bases). Being an ORF, TRBV23-1 has a function that is uncertain. The CDR3 is 15 amino acids. V lost 0 bases and J 8 bases, leaving 16 bases between the germline ends. This CDR3 is CASSQSPGLKRGYTF. The CDR3 DNA is TGCGCCAGCAGTCAATCCCCGGGACTTAAACGGGGCTACACCTTC.

V and J are TRBV28 and TRBJ1-1; D remains ambiguous. The CDR3 runs 13 residues. The ends were cut back, 10 bases at V and 2 bases at J, with 14 bases in the middle. Germline assignment: CDR1 MDHEN and CDR2 SYDVKM. For the CDR3, the DNA is TGTGCCACCTACCGGGTCCCCAACACTGAAGCTTTCTTT. As protein: CATYRVPNTEAFF.

This clone showed up just a few times. The rearrangement uses TRBV7-9 and TRBJ2-3; D gene ambiguous. CDR3 size: 13 residues. The germline V gene has CDR1 SEHNR and CDR2 FQNEAQ (reference sequence). Between the trimmed V and J ends, which lost 4 bases and 2 bases, there was a span of 7 bases. This CDR3 reads CASSSDSTDTQYF. The CDR3 DNA reads TGTGCCAGCAGCTCCGACTCCACAGATACGCAGTATTTT. Complete variable domain (other parts from reference TRBV7-9 and TRBJ2-3): DTGVSQNPRHKITKRGQNVTFRCDPISEHNRLYWYRQTLGQGPEFLTYFQNEAQLEKSRLLSDRFSAERPKGSFSTLEIQRTEQGDSAMYLCASSSDSTDTQYFGPGTRLTVL.

The chain combines TRBV6-6 with TRBJ2-7; D is perhaps TRBD1 or TRBD2 (5 bases each). The CDR3 consists of 15 residues. Germline CDR1 reads MNHNY; CDR2 reads SVGAGI (reference sequence). The V end was cut by 5 bases, the J end by 3 bases, with 17 bases between. CDR3 coding DNA: TGTGCCAGCAGTGCCCGGGACCGCCAAATCTACGAGCAGTACTTC. It encodes CASSARDRQIYEQYF.

As to this clone: One end of the junction fails to match germline, which may point to a read error. The chain is built from TRBV14 and TRBJ2-7; maybe TRBD1 (6 bases). The CDR3 consists of 13 residues. Germline assignment: CDR1 SGHDN and CDR2 FVKESK. In nucleotides, the CDR3 is TGTGCCAGCAGCCAAGATATCGGAGGACAGCCCCACTTC. This gives the protein CASSQDIGGQPHF.

This clone was observed once. The chain couples TRBV5-1 to TRBJ1-1; TRBD1 matches 9 bases. CDR3 size: 15 residues. Germline V gene data show CDR1 as SGHRS and CDR2 as YFSETQ. Unmatched junction bases numbered 10, after V lost 0 bases and J lost 10 bases. The CDR3 coding sequence is TGCGCCAGCAGCTTGGAAGGGACAGGGCGGGGGGGAGCTTTCTTT. Translated: CASSLEGTGRGGAFF.

The chain recombines TRBV5-1 with TRBJ1-1, with D hard to call. Germline loops: CDR1 SGHRS, CDR2 YFSETQ. The V gene lost 3 bases and the J gene lost 1 base, with 10 bases spanning the gap. CDR3 size: 14 residues. The CDR3, as DNA: TGCGCCAGCAGCTCGCTAGGTGGGAACACTGAAGCTTTCTTT. Protein sequence: CASSSLGGNTEAFF.

The rearrangement joins TRBV19 to TRBJ2-7; the D gene is possibly TRBD2 (5 bases). The germline gives CDR1 LNHDA, CDR2 SQIVND (reference sequence). This CDR3 has 14 amino acids. V was pared by 10 bases and J by 2 bases, with 18 bases between. The CDR3: CATSGWEGPYEQYF. In DNA form, the CDR3 reads TGTGCCACCTCGGGGTGGGAAGGCCCCTACGAGCAGTACTTC.

J is TRBJ2-2 and V is TRBV5-1, with a possible D match to TRBD2 (6 bases). CDR3 length: 13 residues. Germline V lookup: CDR1 SGHRS, CDR2 YFSETQ. Trimming left V 4 bases short and J 7 bases short, with 11 bases between. CDR3 loop: CASSPTSIGELFF. The CDR3 nucleotides are TGCGCCAGCAGCCCCACTAGCATCGGGGAGCTGTTTTTT. The full variable domain, in which reference TRBV5-1 and TRBJ2-2 provide the parts outside the CDR3, is KAGVTQTPRYLIKTRGQQVTLSCSPISGHRSVSWYQQTPGQGLQFLFEYFSETQRNKGNFPGRFSGRQFSNSRSEMNVSTLELGDSALYLCASSPTSIGELFFGEGSRLTVL.

This sequence joins TRBV23-1 and TRBJ2-7; D gene uncertain. TRBV23-1 is an ORF; its function is uncertain. This CDR3 is built from 14 residues. The V and J ends lost 6 bases and 2 bases respectively, with 14 bases between them. CDR3 region: CASRRTAQAYEQYF. The CDR3 DNA reads TGCGCCAGCAGACGGACGGCCCAGGCCTACGAGCAGTACTTC.

The chain employs TRBV5-1 and TRBJ1-3; perhaps TRBD1 as D (5 bases). Trimming left V 0 bases short and J 3 bases short, with 10 bases between. The CDR3 extends over 15 amino acids. Germline assignment: CDR1 SGHRS and CDR2 YFSETQ. CDR3 sequence reads: CASSLAGGGGNTIYF. The CDR3 DNA sequence: TGCGCCAGCAGCTTGGCGGGGGGAGGTGGAAACACCATATATTTT.

The V gene is TRBV19, the J gene TRBJ2-2; TRBD2 matches 13 bases. CDR3 length equals 20 residues. The V and J ends lost 4 bases and 1 base, in that order; junction bases with no gene match: 12. Germline CDR1 reads LNHDA; CDR2 reads SQIVND (reference sequence). The CDR3 DNA is TGTGCCAGTAGTACCACTGAGCGACTAGCGGGGGGCTTGAACACCGGGGAGCTGTTTTTT. It translates to CASSTTERLAGGLNTGELFF.

J is TRBJ2-5 and V is TRBV7-3; 11 positions agree with TRBD2. Germline V lookup: CDR1 SGHTA, CDR2 FQGTGA. The V segment lost 5 bases and the J segment 4 bases; nucleotides outside the gene matches: 6. CDR3 length equals 15 residues. The CDR3 sequence is CASSHSGGAVETQYF. CDR3 DNA: TGTGCCAGCAGCCATAGCGGGGGGGCCGTAGAGACCCAGTACTTC.

The chain carries TRBV7-9 and TRBJ2-1, with D unresolved. Germline CDR1 SEHNR, CDR2 FQNEAQ (reference sequence). This CDR3 spans 15 amino acids. V was pared by 5 bases and J by 8 bases, with 19 bases between. The DNA of the CDR3 is TGTGCCAGCAGCCCAACGTCCTTAATATTGCATGAGCAGTTCTTC. This gives the protein CASSPTSLILHEQFF.

This clone was detected only once. V usage is TRBV10-1 and J usage is TRBJ1-2; TRBD1 might be the D (6 bases). The CDR3 covers 12 residues. V dropped 6 bases and J dropped 2 bases, with 7 bases sitting between them. CDR1 and CDR2 (germline): WNHNN, SYGVQD (reference sequence). CDR3 region: CASRQGNYGYTF. CDR3 sequence (DNA): TGCGCCAGCAGACAGGGCAACTATGGCTACACCTTC.